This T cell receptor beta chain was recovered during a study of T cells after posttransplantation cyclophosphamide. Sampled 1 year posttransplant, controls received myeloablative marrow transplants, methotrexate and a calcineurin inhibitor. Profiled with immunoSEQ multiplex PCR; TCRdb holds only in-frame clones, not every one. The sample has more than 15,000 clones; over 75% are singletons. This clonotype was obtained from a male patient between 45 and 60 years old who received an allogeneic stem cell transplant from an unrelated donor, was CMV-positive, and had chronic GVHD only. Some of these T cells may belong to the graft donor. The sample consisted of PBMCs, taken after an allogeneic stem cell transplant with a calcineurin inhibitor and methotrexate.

The chain's CDR3 is CASSRGLAEETQYF. CDR3 in DNA: TGTGCCAGCAGTCGGGGACTAGCGGAAGAGACCCAGTACTTC. The chain joins TRBV2 to TRBJ2-5, with 11 nucleotides matching TRBD2. This CDR3 is built from 14 residues. The V gene's germline CDR1 is SNHLY and CDR2 FYNNEI. The V gene end was trimmed by 5 bases and the J gene end by 3 bases; junction bases not matched to a gene: 2.